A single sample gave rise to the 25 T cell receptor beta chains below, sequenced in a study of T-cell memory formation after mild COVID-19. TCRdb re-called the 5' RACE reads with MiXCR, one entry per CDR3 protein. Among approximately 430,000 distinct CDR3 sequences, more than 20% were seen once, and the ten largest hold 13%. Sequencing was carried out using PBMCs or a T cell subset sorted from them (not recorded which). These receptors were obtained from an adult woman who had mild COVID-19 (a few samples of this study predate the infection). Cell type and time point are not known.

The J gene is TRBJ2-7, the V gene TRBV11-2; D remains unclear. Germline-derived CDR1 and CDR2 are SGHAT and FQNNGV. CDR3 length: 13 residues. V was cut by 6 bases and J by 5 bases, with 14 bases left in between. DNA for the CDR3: TGTGCCAGCAGTTTGAGATGGGGAAACGAGCAGTACTTC. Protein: CASSLRWGNEQYF.

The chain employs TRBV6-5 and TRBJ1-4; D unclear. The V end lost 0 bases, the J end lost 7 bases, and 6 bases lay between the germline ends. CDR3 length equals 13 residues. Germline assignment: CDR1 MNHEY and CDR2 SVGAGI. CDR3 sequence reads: CASSYSAGEKLFF. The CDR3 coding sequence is TGTGCCAGCAGTTACTCTGCGGGTGAAAAACTGTTTTTT.

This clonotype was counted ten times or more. The CDR3 bases are TGTGCCAGCAGCACCTCCTACAATGAGCAGTTCTTC. Its translation is CASSTSYNEQFF. This chain joins TRBV3-1 and TRBJ2-1; D is ambiguous. Per germline, CDR1 LGHDT and CDR2 YNNKEL (reference sequence). The CDR3 totals 12 residues. Trimming took 5 bases from V and 0 from J, leaving 2 bases between them.

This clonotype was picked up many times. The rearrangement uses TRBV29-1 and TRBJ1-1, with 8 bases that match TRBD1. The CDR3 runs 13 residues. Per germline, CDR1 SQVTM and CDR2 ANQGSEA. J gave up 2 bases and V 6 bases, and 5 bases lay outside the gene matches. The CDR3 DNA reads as TGCAGCGTCTTAGGACAGGGAAACACTGAAGCTTTCTTT. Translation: CSVLGQGNTEAFF.

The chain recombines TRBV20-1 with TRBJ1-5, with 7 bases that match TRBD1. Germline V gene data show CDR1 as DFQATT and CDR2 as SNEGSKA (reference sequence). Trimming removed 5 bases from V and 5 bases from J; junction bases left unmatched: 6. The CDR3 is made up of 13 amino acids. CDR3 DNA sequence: TGCAGTGCTTTAGGACAGGATCATCAGCCCCAGCATTTT. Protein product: CSALGQDHQPQHF.

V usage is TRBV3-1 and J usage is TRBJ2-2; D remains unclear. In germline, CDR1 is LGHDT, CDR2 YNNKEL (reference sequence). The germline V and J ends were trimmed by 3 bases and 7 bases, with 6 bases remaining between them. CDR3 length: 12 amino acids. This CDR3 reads CASSQPGGELFF. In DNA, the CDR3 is TGTGCCAGCAGCCAGCCCGGCGGGGAGCTGTTTTTT.

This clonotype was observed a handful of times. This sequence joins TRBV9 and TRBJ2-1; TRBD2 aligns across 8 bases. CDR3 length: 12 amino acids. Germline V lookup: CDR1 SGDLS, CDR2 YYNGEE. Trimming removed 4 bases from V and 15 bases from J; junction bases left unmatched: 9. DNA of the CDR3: TGTGCCAGCAGCCCCAGCGGGGGACGTGGGTTCTTC. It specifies CASSPSGGRGFF. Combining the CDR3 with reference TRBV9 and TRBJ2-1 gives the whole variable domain DSGVTQTPKHLITATGQRVTLRCSPRSGDLSVYWYQQSLDQGLQFLIQYYNGEERAKGNILERFSAQQFPDLHSELNLSSLELGDSALYFCASSPSGGRGFFGPGTRLTVL.

The CDR3 reads CASGASSYNEQFF. In DNA form, the CDR3 reads TGTGCCAGCGGGGCGAGTTCCTACAATGAGCAGTTCTTC. The V and J genes are TRBV12-3 or TRBV12-4 and TRBJ2-1; TRBD1 might be the D (5 bases). V was trimmed by 8 bases and J by 1 base, leaving 9 bases between them. This CDR3 has 13 amino acids.

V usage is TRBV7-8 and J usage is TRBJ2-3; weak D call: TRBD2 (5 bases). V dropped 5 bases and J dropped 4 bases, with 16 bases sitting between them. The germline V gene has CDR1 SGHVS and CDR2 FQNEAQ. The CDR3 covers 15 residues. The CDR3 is CASSEGLLKADTQYF. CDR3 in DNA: TGTGCCAGCAGCGAAGGACTTCTGAAAGCAGATACGCAGTATTTT.

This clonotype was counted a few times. The CDR3 spells CASSLGIRTDTQYF. Written as DNA, the CDR3 is TGTGCCAGCAGCTTGGGGATTCGGACAGATACGCAGTATTTT. This chain joins TRBV7-3 and TRBJ2-3, with D unclear. Germline loops: CDR1 SGHTA, CDR2 FQGTGA. The CDR3 length is 14 residues. Trimming removed 3 bases at V and 3 bases at J, with 10 bases between.

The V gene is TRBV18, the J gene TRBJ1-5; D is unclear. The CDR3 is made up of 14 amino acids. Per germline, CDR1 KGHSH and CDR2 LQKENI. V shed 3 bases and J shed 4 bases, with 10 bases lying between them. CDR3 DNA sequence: TGTGCCAGCTCACCCGCGGACCAAAATCAGCCCCAGCATTTT. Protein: CASSPADQNQPQHF. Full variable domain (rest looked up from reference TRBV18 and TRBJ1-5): NAGVMQNPRHLVRRRGQEARLRCSPMKGHSHVYWYRQLPEEGLKFMVYLQKENIIDESGMPKERFSAEFPKEGPSILRIQQVVRGDSAAYFCASSPADQNQPQHFGDGTRLSIL.

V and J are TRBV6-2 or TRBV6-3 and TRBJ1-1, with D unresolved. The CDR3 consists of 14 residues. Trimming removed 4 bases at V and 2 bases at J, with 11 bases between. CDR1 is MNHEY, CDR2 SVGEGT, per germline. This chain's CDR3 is CASSSSESNTEAFF. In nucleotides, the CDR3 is TGTGCCAGCAGTTCCAGTGAGTCAAACACTGAAGCTTTCTTT.

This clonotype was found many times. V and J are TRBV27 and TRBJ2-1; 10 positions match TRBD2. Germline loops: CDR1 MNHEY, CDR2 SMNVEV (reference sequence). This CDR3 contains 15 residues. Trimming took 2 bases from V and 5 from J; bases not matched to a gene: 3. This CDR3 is CASSLTSGKHNEQFF. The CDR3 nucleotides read TGTGCCAGCAGTTTAACTAGCGGGAAACACAATGAGCAGTTCTTC.

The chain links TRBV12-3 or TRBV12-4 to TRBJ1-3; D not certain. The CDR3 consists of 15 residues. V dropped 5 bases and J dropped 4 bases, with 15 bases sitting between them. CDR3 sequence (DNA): TGTGCCAGCAGTCCCCGTGCGGGGTCCGGAAACACCATATATTTT. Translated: CASSPRAGSGNTIYF.

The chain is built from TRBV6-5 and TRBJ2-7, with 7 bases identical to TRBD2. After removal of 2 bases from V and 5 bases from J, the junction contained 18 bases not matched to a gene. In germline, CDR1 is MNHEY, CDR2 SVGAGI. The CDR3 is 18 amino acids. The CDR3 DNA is TGTGCCAGCAGTTACGAGGGTCTAGCGGAAGTGAGGGTTCACGAGCAGTACTTC. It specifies CASSYEGLAEVRVHEQYF.

The CDR3 DNA reads as TGTGCCAGCAGCCCCGAAAGAGGGACAGGGATTTACAATGAGCAGTTCTTC. This encodes CASSPERGTGIYNEQFF. The gene calls are TRBV9 and TRBJ2-1; 9 bases are a match to TRBD1. The V gene's germline CDR1 is SGDLS and CDR2 YYNGEE. The CDR3 loop spans 17 amino acids. J gave up 4 bases and V 4 bases, and 12 bases lay outside the gene matches.

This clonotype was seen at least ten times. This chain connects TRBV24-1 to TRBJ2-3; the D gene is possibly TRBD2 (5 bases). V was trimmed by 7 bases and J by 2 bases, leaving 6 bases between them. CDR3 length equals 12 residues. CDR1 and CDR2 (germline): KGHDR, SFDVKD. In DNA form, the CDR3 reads TGTGCCACCAGCGGGGACACAGATACGCAGTATTTT. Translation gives CATSGDTDTQYF.

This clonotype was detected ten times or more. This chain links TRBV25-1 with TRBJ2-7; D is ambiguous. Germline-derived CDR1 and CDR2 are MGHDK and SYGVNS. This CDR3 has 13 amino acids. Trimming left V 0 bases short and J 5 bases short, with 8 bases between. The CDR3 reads CASSEYVGNEQYF. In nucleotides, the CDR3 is TGTGCCAGCAGTGAATATGTGGGGAACGAGCAGTACTTC.

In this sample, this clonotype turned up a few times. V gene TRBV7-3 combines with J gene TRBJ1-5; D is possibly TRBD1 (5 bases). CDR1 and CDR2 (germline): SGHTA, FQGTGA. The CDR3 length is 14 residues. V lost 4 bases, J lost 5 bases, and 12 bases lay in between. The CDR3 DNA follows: TGTGCCAGCAGCTCGGGGCCCTGGGATCAGCCCCAGCATTTT. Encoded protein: CASSSGPWDQPQHF.

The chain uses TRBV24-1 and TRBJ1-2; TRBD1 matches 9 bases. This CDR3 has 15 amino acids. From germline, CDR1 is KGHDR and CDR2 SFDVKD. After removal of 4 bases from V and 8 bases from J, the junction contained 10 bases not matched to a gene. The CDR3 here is CATSDSTRDRVGYTF. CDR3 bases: TGTGCCACCAGTGACTCTACCCGGGACAGGGTCGGCTACACCTTC.

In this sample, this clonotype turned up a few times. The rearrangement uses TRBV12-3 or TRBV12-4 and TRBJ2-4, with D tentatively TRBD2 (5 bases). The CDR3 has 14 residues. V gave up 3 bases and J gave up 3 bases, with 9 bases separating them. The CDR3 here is CASSFGVGKNIQYF. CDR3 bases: TGTGCCAGCAGTTTCGGGGTGGGCAAAAACATTCAGTACTTC.

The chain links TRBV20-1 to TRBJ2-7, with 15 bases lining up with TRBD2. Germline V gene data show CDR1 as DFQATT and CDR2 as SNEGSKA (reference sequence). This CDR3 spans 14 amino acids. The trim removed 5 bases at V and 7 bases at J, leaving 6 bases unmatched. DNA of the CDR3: TGCAGTGCTCTGGGACTAGCGGGAGGTCTGGAGCAGTACTTC. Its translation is CSALGLAGGLEQYF.

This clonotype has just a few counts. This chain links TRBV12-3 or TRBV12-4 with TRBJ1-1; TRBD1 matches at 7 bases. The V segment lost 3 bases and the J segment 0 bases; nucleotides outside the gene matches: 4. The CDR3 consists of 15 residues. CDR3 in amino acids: CASSFYGTVNTEAFF. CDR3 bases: TGTGCCAGCAGTTTTTACGGGACAGTGAACACTGAAGCTTTCTTT.

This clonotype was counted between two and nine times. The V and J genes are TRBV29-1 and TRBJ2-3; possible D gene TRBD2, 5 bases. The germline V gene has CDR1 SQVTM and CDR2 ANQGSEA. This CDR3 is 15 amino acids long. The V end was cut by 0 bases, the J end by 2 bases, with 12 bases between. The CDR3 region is CSVEDPAGYTDTQYF. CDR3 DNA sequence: TGCAGCGTTGAAGATCCTGCGGGCTACACAGATACGCAGTATTTT.

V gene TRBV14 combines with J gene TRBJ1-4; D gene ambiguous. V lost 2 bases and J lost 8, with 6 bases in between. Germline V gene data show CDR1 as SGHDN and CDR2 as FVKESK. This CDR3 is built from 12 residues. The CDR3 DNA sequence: TGTGCCAGCAGCCAATTTGGGGAAAAACTGTTTTTT. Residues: CASSQFGEKLFF.